This TCR beta chain was sequenced during a study of tumor and adjacent non-tumor tissue in lung cancer. Study-level background: There were fewer than 15 adenocarcinoma, a couple of squamous cell carcinoma and 1 small cell lung cancer cases.

This sample's RNA came from whole unsorted tissue. A total of 14 residues make up the CDR3, ends included. Turning to this clonotype: The CDR3 does not end in the conserved phenylalanine or tryptophan, so this is likely a read error. Because the CDR3's place on the DNA is in doubt, the DNA is left out and the CDR3 is given as listed by TCRdb.

A modified ARM-PCR protocol with three rounds of nested PCR amplified TCRbeta. Using its own MiXCR run on the multiplex PCR reads, TCRdb lists one record per CDR3 protein. The sample lists about 200,000 distinct CDR3 sequences, about 71% occurring once. This TCR was recovered from a man aged 60 to 69 with non-small cell lung cancer. The chain employs TRBV12-3 or TRBV12-4 and TRBJ1-2. Source material: lung tumor tissue. CDR3 protein: CASSLAFLRMGDTL.